Included here is one TCR beta chain sequence, with context. Its target is unknown. The data originate from a study of PD-1 blockade in classical Hodgkin lymphoma. The sample's time point: cycle 4 day 1 (C4D1), after less than 7 weeks of nivolumab. Exposure to brentuximab vedotin varied, and each patient had relapsed following autologous stem cell transplantation. General study findings and limits: TCR diversity rose significantly by C4D1 in CD4+ but not CD8+ cells. Reports described newly diagnosed patients as having lower baseline TCR diversity than healthy donors. Complete responders' baseline diversity resembled that of newly diagnosed patients.

The method was immunoSEQ multiplex PCR; TCRdb's version includes in-frame clones alone and lacks a portion of them. Among roughly 40,000 clones listed, approximately 78% were seen once. The CDR3 is made up of 14 amino acids. The J segment lost 6 bases and the V segment lost 9 bases, leaving 7 bases of the junction unmatched. Per the germline V gene, CDR1 is MNHNS and CDR2 is SASEGT. The genes are TRBV6-1 and TRBJ2-3; 12 bases agree with TRBD1. The specimen was peripheral blood mononuclear cells (PBMCs), collected before the fourth cycle of nivolumab. This clonotype was obtained from a human donor with classical Hodgkin lymphoma. CDR3 sequence reads: CASMGTGGGDTQYF. CDR3 sequence (DNA): TGTGCCAGTATGGGGACAGGGGGCGGTGATACGCAGTATTTT.